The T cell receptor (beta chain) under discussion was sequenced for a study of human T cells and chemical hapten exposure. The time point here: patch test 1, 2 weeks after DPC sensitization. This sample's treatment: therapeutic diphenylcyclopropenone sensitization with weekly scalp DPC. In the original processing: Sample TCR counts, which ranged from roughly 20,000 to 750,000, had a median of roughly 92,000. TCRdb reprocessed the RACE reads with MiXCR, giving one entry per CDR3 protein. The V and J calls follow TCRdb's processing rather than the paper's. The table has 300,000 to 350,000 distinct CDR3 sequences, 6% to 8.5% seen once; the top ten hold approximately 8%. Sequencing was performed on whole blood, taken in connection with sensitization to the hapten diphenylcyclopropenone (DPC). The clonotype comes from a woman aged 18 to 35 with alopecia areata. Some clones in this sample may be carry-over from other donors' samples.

The CDR3 here is CASSLVGEGDTQYF. CDR3 nucleotides: TGCGCCAGCAGCTTGGTGGGAGAGGGAGATACGCAGTATTTT. The chain has TRBV5-1 and TRBJ2-3; D perhaps matches TRBD2 (5 bases). The CDR3 totals 14 residues. Trimming removed 0 bases at V and 5 bases at J, with 10 bases between. CDR1 and CDR2 (germline): SGHRS, YFSETQ.